Here is one TCR beta chain with its context. Antigen specificity is unknown. The same CDR3 can be traced to other DNA sequences in this sample. The record originates from a study of OX40 agonist ivuxolimab in advanced cancers. Study-level information: Clinicians treated patients with ivuxolimab, an agonistic anti-OX40 (CD134) antibody. Study-wide points: The antigens recognized by the expanded peripheral T cells, that is their antigen specificity, were not determined. Some patients without response likewise showed low normalized clonal expansion.

Clones were read by immunoSEQ multiplex PCR, and TCRdb kept only the in-frame ones, dropping some. The table includes approximately 68,000 clones, 80% to 95% detected once. This CDR3 has 12 amino acids. Germline CDR1 reads GTSNPN; CDR2 reads SVGIG (reference sequence). Trimming cost V 1 base and J 3 bases; bases outside gene matches: 0. The gene calls are TRBV30 and TRBJ2-7; 7 bases fit TRBD1. The sample here was CD4+ or CD8+ T cells sorted from blood, taken in a trial of the OX40 agonist ivuxolimab. This TCR was sampled from an adult with an advanced solid tumor such as melanoma, head and neck, liver or kidney cancer. The CDR3 region has the DNA TGTGCCTGGAGTGGACAGGGCTACGAGCAGTACTTC. Protein sequence: CAWSGQGYEQYF. The full variable domain, rest sourced from reference TRBV30 and TRBJ2-7, is SQTIHQWPATLVQPVGSPLSLECTVEGTSNPNLYWYRQAAGRGLQLLFYSVGIGQISSEVPQNLSASRPQDRQFILSSKKLLLSDSGFYLCAWSGQGYEQYFGPGTRLTVT.